This T cell receptor (beta chain) was retrieved from a study of glioma-infiltrating T cells after dendritic cell vaccination listed by TCRdb under 2016. About the investigation overall: The cohort included some 15 glioblastoma patients drawn from Phase I and II dendritic cell vaccination trials, of whom 9 were newly diagnosed and 6 had recurrent disease. Between about 2002 and 2013, the patients were given dendritic cell vaccination pulsed with autologous tumor lysate. To make the vaccine, monocyte-derived dendritic cells were cultured for under 9 days with IL-4 and GM-CSF and then pulsed overnight with autologous tumor lysate. Patients received three intradermal dendritic cell vaccine injections at biweekly intervals in the arm below the axilla. Deep sequencing of TCR beta CDR3 regions was used to quantify tumor-infiltrating lymphocyte content and compare tumor and blood repertoires in dendritic cell-vaccinated glioblastoma patients. TCR sequencing metrics, including TIL content and tumor-blood repertoire overlap, were correlated with survival after dendritic cell vaccination.

TCRB CDR3 regions were amplified from 1.5 to 2.5 ug genomic DNA, or all available DNA if less, using the immunoSEQ assay. The multiplex PCR employed 60 forward primers targeting TCR V beta segments and 13 reverse primers targeting J beta segments. Synthetic control templates were spiked into each sample at limiting dilution to estimate reads per starting template. The Illumina HiSeq System generated 87 bp sequencing reads. Concerning the study's data processing: To remove PCR and sequencing errors, closely related sequences were merged with a nearest neighbor algorithm. TCR overlap was defined as the percentage of unique tumor TCR beta sequences that were also present in the same patient's peripheral blood. Here the immuneACCESS table is served through TCRdb, limited to in-frame sequences with V and J called. Missing clones are a known gap in these copies; in checked studies unresolved V genes cover under half, and the rest lacks a known reason. Clone size and V and J calls were adopted from that table, with D and trimming inferred from the DNA. A total of approximately 82,000 clones appear in this sample, 85% to 90% of them only once. The top ten clonotypes cover 3.2% of the sample.

To be selected, patients needed enough residual fresh-frozen tumor tissue and more than two years of available survival data. Although molecular status otherwise differed among the glioblastoma patients, no patient had an isocitrate dehydrogenase mutation. PBMC were collected before vaccination, two weeks after the third vaccination, and at tumor progression if tumor progression occurred. Genomic DNA was extracted with the Qiagen DNeasy Blood extraction Kit. The CDR3 goes from the cysteine to the phenylalanine over 13 residues. Of the read, only the CDR3 DNA is kept; its 39 bases are in frame from base 1. The trim is 5 bases for V and 2 bases for J, with a gap of 9 bases between the germline ends. CDR1 is given as SGHAT and CDR2 as FQDESV, both from the germline V gene (reference sequence). This clone was observed once. No cognate antigen has been identified for it. Per-base quality was not reported, and no clone a single base away is much larger than it.

Broader findings and caveats from the paper: TCR clonality showed no direct relationship with survival, which suggests that a diverse polyclonal response may matter. The cohort was small and heterogeneous, few patients had complete blood and tumor sets, and even fewer had initial-recurrent tumor pairs. After dendritic cell vaccination, a higher estimated pretreatment TIL content predicted longer time to progression and overall survival. The response model built on TCR overlap across three groups was characterized as speculative, with prospective validation still needed.

The specimen comprised blood, sampled before dendritic cell vaccination. This receptor chain uses TRBV11-1 and TRBJ1-2, and perhaps TRBD1 as D gene, on 5 matching bases. The sequence came from a human donor with glioblastoma. The CDR3: CASSPGGNYGYTF. In nucleotides, the sequence is TGTGCCAGCAGCCCCGGGGGAAACTATGGCTACACCTTC.